This T cell receptor beta chain is from a study of blood T cell repertoires in COVID-19. Study as a whole: T cells, B-cell-depleted T cells, or PBMCs provided the cDNA or gDNA that served as material.

Methods used by the authors: For nucleated cells, counts were estimated from reference gene primer amplification. Clones were sequenced by immunoSEQ multiplex PCR, and TCRdb holds only the in-frame ones, with some missing. V, J and clone size were drawn from that table, and D and trimming were deduced from the DNA. Altogether around 270,000 clones are present, more than 75% being singletons, with the ten largest covering approximately 5.1%. Comment on this clone: Sequence at one end of the junction differs from germline and may be a read error.

CDR3 length: 12 amino acids. CDR1 is ENHRY and CDR2 is SYGVKD in the germline V gene. The sequencing input was peripheral blood. The rearrangement uses TRBV10-3 and TRBJ2-7; 9 bases match TRBD1. The source is a woman aged 55-75 years with COVID-19, enrolled during active disease. Here the CDR3 reads CAISGDGTGRDF. CDR3 nucleotide sequence: TGTGCCATCAGTGGGGACGGGACAGGGCGGGACTTC.